This record covers a single T cell receptor beta chain. What it binds is unknown. Clinical symptoms, serum thyroxine and TRAb, thyroid ultrasound and orbital computed tomography together formed the diagnostic basis. PBMCs were obtained from about 10 ml fresh peripheral blood. This entry comes from a study of T cells in Graves' hyperthyroidism and ophthalmopathy. Study as a whole: Staff took peripheral blood when the initial diagnosis was made, before any treatment began.

There were TCR beta CDR3 regions amplified from RNA transcripts. The TCR CDR3 first-round RT-PCR relied on the HTBI primer set. A single record per CDR3 protein comes from TCRdb applying MiXCR to the multiplex PCR reads. This table holds some 800,000 distinct CDR3 sequences, around 39% found once. This CDR3 spans 13 amino acids. J gave up 2 bases and V 8 bases, and 6 bases lay outside the gene matches. CDR1 and CDR2 (germline): SQVTM, ANQGSEA. Study conclusions and caveats: Appearing also in blood were most of the thyroid clonotypes expanded above 0.001.

The clonotype was recovered from a man between 18 and 35 years old with Graves' hyperthyroidism. This chain connects TRBV29-1 to TRBJ2-3; 8 nucleotides align to TRBD2. Material for sequencing was blood. CDR3 in DNA: TGCAGCTCAAGGCGGGAGGACACAGATACGCAGTATTTT. Its protein product is CSSRREDTDTQYF.